This note documents a single T cell receptor beta chain sequence. The CDR3 covers 17 residues. The germline V gene encodes CDR1 LNHDA and CDR2 SQIVND (reference sequence). J gave up 1 base and V 2 bases, and 6 bases lay outside the gene matches. This specimen comes from a study of control samples from healthy donors and cancer patients. Generated by immunoSEQ multiplex PCR, the TCRdb table keeps only in-frame clones and is missing some. Counted here are 90,000 to 100,000 clones, approximately 84% occurring once; the ten biggest clones make up around 40%. This receptor was identified in a man aged 70 or older with lung cancer. V is TRBV19 and J is TRBJ1-5, with 9 nucleotides matching TRBD1. The specimen was PBMCs. Written as DNA, the CDR3 is TGTGCCAGTAGTATAACTACAGGGGGCGGCAGCAATCAGCCCCAGCATTTT. It codes for CASSITTGGGSNQPQHF.